The 22 T cell receptor beta chains below were found in one sample sequenced in a study of blood T cell repertoires in COVID-19 (dated by TCRdb to the early 2020s). The library relied on the immunoSEQ multiplex PCR assay. TCRdb obtained this table from immuneACCESS and retained in-frame rearrangements with V and J assigned. These tables miss some clones; where compared with another copy, unresolved V genes account for less than half of the shortfall, and the remainder is unexplained. The table for this sample lists around 64,000 clones; 91% of them were counted only once. The ten largest clonotypes hold 8.6% of the sample. Sequenced material: peripheral blood. These receptor sequences come from a human donor in a cohort sampled during active COVID-19.

This clone occurred once. The chain has TRBV27 and TRBJ2-7; weak D call: TRBD1 (6 bases). In germline, CDR1 is MNHEY, CDR2 SMNVEV (reference sequence). V was pared by 6 bases and J by 6 bases, with 15 bases between. The CDR3 has 13 residues. CDR3: CASSRGPVREQYF. DNA for the CDR3: TGTGCCAGCAGCAGGGGACCGGTACGCGAGCAGTACTTC.

V gene TRBV7-9 combines with J gene TRBJ2-6; 11 bases match TRBD1. Germline V gene data show CDR1 as SEHNR and CDR2 as FQNEAQ (reference sequence). This CDR3 region has 18 residues. Losses at the gene ends were 5 bases for V and 4 bases for J; bases not matched to a gene: 10. CDR3 in amino acids: CASSPPADRGLGANVLTF. Here the CDR3 DNA reads TGTGCCAGCAGCCCCCCGGCGGACAGGGGGCTCGGGGCCAACGTCCTGACTTTC.

To note about this clone: Mismatch with germline at one junction end may stem from a read error. The V gene is TRBV6-4, the J gene TRBJ1-2; 8 positions agree with TRBD1. Looked up from germline, CDR1 is MRHNA and CDR2 is SNTAGT. CDR3 length equals 12 residues. This CDR3 is CASSDSVQGAPF. The CDR3 DNA reads as TGTGCCAGCAGTGACTCCGTGCAGGGGGCCCCCTTC.

The DNA of the CDR3 is TGTGCCAGCAGTCCCCGGACTCCGCCCGGGGAGCTGTTTTTT. Translation gives CASSPRTPPGELFF. The chain uses TRBV28 and TRBJ2-2; a weak D match, TRBD2 (5 bases). Looked up from germline, CDR1 is MDHEN and CDR2 is SYDVKM. The length of the CDR3 is 14 residues. The V end was cut by 5 bases, the J end by 6 bases, with 13 bases between. Full variable domain (rest looked up from reference TRBV28 and TRBJ2-2): DVKVTQSSRYLVKRTGEKVFLECVQDMDHENMFWYRQDPGLGLRLIYFSYDVKMKEKGDIPEGYSVSREKKERFSLILESASTNQTSMYLCASSPRTPPGELFFGEGSRLTVL.

The rearrangement links TRBV14 to TRBJ2-5; D might be TRBD2 (6 bases). Trimming stripped 0 bases from V and 4 bases from J, with 21 bases between. The CDR3 is 18 amino acids. Germline CDR1 SGHDN, CDR2 FVKESK. CDR3 residues: CASSQDSGVRLRGETQYF. Written as DNA, the CDR3 is TGTGCCAGCAGCCAAGATTCGGGGGTGAGATTACGAGGAGAGACCCAGTACTTC.

In nucleotides, the CDR3 is TGTGCCAGCAGCTTTAATGCAGGGTCCTATGGCTACACCTTC. Encoded protein: CASSFNAGSYGYTF. This chain links TRBV7-3 with TRBJ1-2, with D tentatively TRBD1 (5 bases). CDR3 length: 14 residues. Trimming took off 3 bases at V and 4 bases at J, with 12 bases between the two ends. Germline V lookup: CDR1 SGHTA, CDR2 FQGTGA.

The chain links TRBV25-1 to TRBJ2-3; D not resolved. CDR3 length: 12 amino acids. Germline CDR1 is MGHDK and CDR2 is SYGVNS. Trimming pared 1 base from V and 4 bases from J, leaving 3 bases between. Here the CDR3 DNA reads TGTGCCAGCAGTGAATCCGCAGATACGCAGTATTTT. Translated, it gives CASSESADTQYF.

V gene TRBV2 combines with J gene TRBJ2-2; D is possibly TRBD2 (6 bases). Trimming stripped 9 bases from V and 1 base from J, with 12 bases between. The CDR3 is 14 amino acids. Looked up from germline, CDR1 is SNHLY and CDR2 is FYNNEI. CDR3 sequence: CASSDYLNTGELFF. The CDR3 bases are TGTGCCAGTTCGGACTATCTGAACACCGGGGAGCTGTTTTTT. Variable domain in full (rest from reference TRBV2 and TRBJ2-2): EPEVTQTPSHQVTQMGQEVILRCVPISNHLYFYWYRQILGQKVEFLVSFYNNEISEKSEIFDDQFSVERPDGSNFTLKIRSTKLEDSAMYFCASSDYLNTGELFFGEGSRLTVL.

V and J are TRBV9 and TRBJ2-6; tentative D call: TRBD1 (6 bases). Trimming removed 2 bases from V and 2 bases from J, with 14 bases in between. There are 17 residues in the CDR3. CDR1 is SGDLS, CDR2 YYNGEE, per germline. The CDR3 DNA sequence: TGTGCCAGCAGCGTGTCCCGGGACACAGCTGGGGCCAACGTCCTGACTTTC. Translation gives CASSVSRDTAGANVLTF.

This clone has just one count. CDR3 nucleotides: TGTGCCAGCAGCTGGTCCGGGACAAATTTCATGAACACTGAAGCTTTCTTT. It yields the protein CASSWSGTNFMNTEAFF. The genes are TRBV7-9 and TRBJ1-1, with TRBD1 as a possible D gene (6 bases). The CDR3 has 17 amino acids. V was pared by 4 bases and J by 0 bases, with 18 bases between. CDR1 and CDR2 (germline): SEHNR, FQNEAQ (reference sequence). Looking up the rest from reference TRBV7-9 and TRBJ1-1 gives the full variable domain: DTGVSQNPRHKITKRGQNVTFRCDPISEHNRLYWYRQTLGQGPEFLTYFQNEAQLEKSRLLSDRFSAERPKGSFSTLEIQRTEQGDSAMYLCASSWSGTNFMNTEAFFGQGTRLTVV.

The gene calls are TRBV18 and TRBJ2-7; 9 bases map to TRBD1. The CDR3 sequence is 14 residues long. CDR1 and CDR2 (germline): KGHSH, LQKENI. V lost 4 bases to trimming and J lost 1 base; unmatched junction nucleotides: 2. The CDR3 reads CASSRDRDSYEQYF. CDR3 nucleotides: TGTGCCAGCTCACGGGACAGGGATTCCTACGAGCAGTACTTC.

This chain links TRBV4-2 with TRBJ2-1; 8 bases match TRBD2. Trimming cost V 0 bases and J 9 bases; bases outside gene matches: 16. There are 18 residues in the CDR3. The germline gives CDR1 LGHNA, CDR2 YNFKEQ. CDR3 sequence: CASSQENPLAGTLGEQFF. As DNA, the CDR3 is TGTGCCAGCAGCCAAGAAAACCCGTTAGCGGGAACCTTAGGTGAGCAGTTCTTC.

The V and J genes are TRBV24-1 and TRBJ2-1; TRBD2 matches 15 bases. Trimming took 5 bases from V and 9 from J; bases not matched to a gene: 7. The CDR3 is 16 residues long. Per the germline V gene, CDR1 is KGHDR and CDR2 is SFDVKD. The CDR3 region has the DNA TGTGCCACCAGTGGTTGGACTAGCGGGAGGGAGGGTGAGCAGTTCTTC. Protein sequence: CATSGWTSGREGEQFF.

The chain couples TRBV7-2 to TRBJ2-7; D is unresolved. In germline, CDR1 is SGHTA, CDR2 FQGNSA. This CDR3 is built from 14 residues. Trimming shortened V by 2 bases and J by 3 bases, and 11 bases separated the two germline ends. The CDR3 DNA reads TGTGCCAGCAGCTTAAGGTTAGGAGACTACGAGCAGTACTTC. It specifies CASSLRLGDYEQYF.

This clone was seen just once. In DNA, the CDR3 is TGTGCCAGCAGCTTATCGTCCGGAGGTACGCAGTATTTT. This gives the protein CASSLSSGGTQYF. This chain connects TRBV7-2 to TRBJ2-3; weak D call: TRBD2 (5 bases). The V end was cut by 2 bases, the J end by 8 bases, with 11 bases between. Germline V gives CDR1 SGHTA, CDR2 FQGNSA. The CDR3 is 13 residues long.

The rearrangement uses TRBV24-1 and TRBJ2-1, with a weak D call TRBD1 (6 bases). Between the trimmed V and J ends, which lost 1 base and 1 base, there was a span of 7 bases. The CDR3 contains 15 residues. The germline V gene has CDR1 KGHDR and CDR2 SFDVKD. CDR3: CATSDLTGSYNEQFF. The DNA of the CDR3 is TGTGCCACCAGTGATTTAACAGGGTCCTACAATGAGCAGTTCTTC.

Only one count was recorded for this clone. This chain connects TRBV21-1 to TRBJ2-7; the table calls TRBD2, which could not be checked here. TRBV21-1 constitutes a pseudogene. This CDR3 region has 14 residues. The CDR3 loop reads CASTPGLVFGEQYF. The DNA for the CDR3 is TGTGCCAGCACCCCGGGACTAGTTTTTGGCGAGCAGTACTTC.

The CDR3 coding sequence is TGTGCTAGTGGTTCAACGGACACGGGAGCTTTCTTT. Its protein is CASGSTDTGAFF. The chain recombines TRBV12-5 with TRBJ1-1; a possible D gene is TRBD1 (5 bases). CDR1 and CDR2 from the germline V gene are LGHNT and FRNRAP. The CDR3 runs to 12 residues. V was cut by 4 bases and J by 10 bases, with 13 bases left in between. The whole variable domain, remainder taken from reference TRBV12-5 and TRBJ1-1, is DARVTQTPRHKVTEMGQEVTMRCQPILGHNTVFWYRQTMMQGLELLAYFRNRAPLDDSGMPKDRFSAEMPDATLATLKIQPSEPRDSAVYFCASGSTDTGAFFGQGTRLTVV.

V usage is TRBV19 and J usage is TRBJ2-1; tentative D call: TRBD1 (5 bases). Trimming stripped 3 bases from V and 0 bases from J, with 9 bases between. Germline CDR1 and CDR2: LNHDA and SQIVND (reference sequence). There are 15 residues in the CDR3. This chain's CDR3 is CASSMFDSSYNEQFF. The CDR3 bases are TGTGCCAGTAGTATGTTTGACAGCTCCTACAATGAGCAGTTCTTC.

The chain recombines TRBV3-1 (or the pseudogene TRBV3-2) with TRBJ2-7; D is undetermined. The V end lost 6 bases, the J end lost 5 bases, and 14 bases lay between the germline ends. The germline gives CDR1 LGHDT, CDR2 YNNKEL (reference sequence). The CDR3 totals 13 residues. CDR3 sequence: CASSHKISDEQYF. The DNA of the CDR3 is TGTGCCAGCAGTCATAAAATCAGCGACGAGCAGTACTTC.

This rearrangement joins TRBV18 to TRBJ1-3, with 8 bases identical to TRBD1. Germline-derived CDR1 and CDR2 are KGHSH and LQKENI. CDR3 length: 16 residues. J lost 2 bases, V lost 4 bases, and 7 bases had no gene match. The CDR3 DNA is TGTGCCAGCTCACTGAGGACAGGGCCGGCTGGAAACACCATATATTTT. Its translation: CASSLRTGPAGNTIYF.

The V call is TRBV9, the J call TRBJ1-4, with 7 bases identical to TRBD1. Germline trimming cut 3 bases from V and 7 bases from J; bases unmatched to any gene: 9. This CDR3 spans 15 amino acids. The germline CDR1 and CDR2 sequences are SGDLS and YYNGEE. The CDR3 protein is CASSARQGEVEKLFF. CDR3 nucleotides: TGTGCCAGCAGCGCCAGACAGGGTGAGGTTGAAAAACTGTTTTTT.